These 8 T cell receptor beta chains were sequenced from one sample in a study of regulatory T cells in long-lasting Graves disease. Time point denoted: newly diagnosed GD, antithyroid drugs for less than 3 months. RNA extracted from PBMCs served as the sequencing template. iRepertoire HTBI primers and Arm-PCR of CDR3 regions built TCR beta libraries. In TCRdb, the multiplex PCR reads were re-called with MiXCR into one record per CDR3 protein. The profile shows some 220,000 distinct CDR3 sequences, approximately 18% of them singletons. The sample was also reused in another study, on T cells in Graves' hyperthyroidism and ophthalmopathy.

The specimen comprised peripheral blood mononuclear cells (PBMCs), sampled at new diagnosis, from a patient treated with antithyroid drugs. The receptors were sampled from a woman in her 30s with Graves disease.

This clonotype was recorded many times. The chain links TRBV5-1 to TRBJ2-3; TRBD2 matches 13 bases. In germline, CDR1 is SGHRS, CDR2 YFSETQ. Trimming at V came to 4 bases and at J to 5 bases, leaving 10 bases not matched to a gene. The CDR3 extends over 17 amino acids. The CDR3 sequence: CASSDGLAGAMGDTQYF. The CDR3 nucleotides are TGCGCCAGCAGCGACGGACTAGCGGGAGCAATGGGAGATACGCAGTATTTT.

This clonotype was recorded at least ten times. The chain has TRBV7-9 and TRBJ1-1, with D maybe TRBD1 (6 bases). CDR1 and CDR2 from the germline V gene are SEHNR and FQNEAQ (reference sequence). V lost 7 bases and J lost 7, with 31 bases in between. This CDR3 contains 18 residues. DNA of the CDR3: TGTGCCAGCATCCCGAGAGAGAGGACAGCAACTACCGATGGTGAAGCTTTCTTT. It specifies CASIPRERTATTDGEAFF.

This clonotype was counted ten times or more. The chain couples TRBV7-9 to TRBJ1-2, with TRBD1 matching over 8 bases. This CDR3 region has 15 residues. Germline V CDR1 and CDR2: SEHNR, FQNEAQ (reference sequence). V shed 8 bases, J shed 6 bases, and the junction held 14 bases outside the gene matches. CDR3: CASARDGRGLHGYTF. The CDR3 DNA follows: TGTGCCAGCGCCCGGGATGGCAGGGGGCTCCATGGCTACACCTTC. The whole variable domain, remainder taken from reference TRBV7-9 and TRBJ1-2, is DTGVSQNPRHKITKRGQNVTFRCDPISEHNRLYWYRQTLGQGPEFLTYFQNEAQLEKSRLLSDRFSAERPKGSFSTLEIQRTEQGDSAMYLCASARDGRGLHGYTFGSGTRLTVV.

In its sample, this clonotype was seen many times. The chain carries TRBV7-9 and TRBJ2-3, with D perhaps matching TRBD2 (6 bases). The CDR3 is 15 amino acids. V gave up 4 bases and J gave up 0 bases, with 11 bases separating them. Germline V gene lookup returns CDR1 SEHNR and CDR2 FQNEAQ (reference sequence). CDR3 bases: TGTGCCAGCAGCTCCTTAGCGGCGAGCACAGATACGCAGTATTTT. Translated, it gives CASSSLAASTDTQYF.

In its sample, this clonotype was seen many times. V and J are TRBV9 and TRBJ1-1, with D uncertain. The CDR3 covers 14 residues. Per the germline V gene, CDR1 is SGDLS and CDR2 is YYNGEE. Trimming stripped 4 bases from V and 0 bases from J, with 10 bases between. The CDR3 reads CASSSGRMNTEAFF. The CDR3 region has the DNA TGTGCCAGCAGCTCCGGGCGGATGAACACTGAAGCTTTCTTT.

This clonotype was observed many times. The gene calls are TRBV4-1 and TRBJ2-7, with 11 bases matching TRBD1. V lost 1 base and J lost 6; bases outside the gene matches: 8. CDR1 is MGHRA and CDR2 is YSYEKL in the germline V gene. The CDR3 extends over 16 amino acids. CDR3 bases: TGCGCCAGCAGCCAAGCCGGGACAGGGGGATTAAGCGAGCAGTACTTC. Encoded protein: CASSQAGTGGLSEQYF.

This clonotype came up many times. This sequence joins TRBV25-1 and TRBJ2-5; TRBD1 might be the D (6 bases). Trimming pared 4 bases from V and 5 bases from J, leaving 11 bases between. The CDR3 totals 13 residues. CDR1 MGHDK and CDR2 SYGVNS come from the germline V gene. CDR3 protein: CASSVTGRETQYF. The CDR3 nucleotides read TGTGCCAGCAGTGTCACAGGGCGTGAGACCCAGTACTTC. Full variable domain (missing parts from reference TRBV25-1 and TRBJ2-5): EADIYQTPRYLVIGTGKKITLECSQTMGHDKMYWYQQDPGMELHLIHYSYGVNSTEKGDLSSESTVSRIRTEHFPLTLESARPSHTSQYLCASSVTGRETQYFGPGTRLLVL.

Ten or more counts support this clonotype. The chain joins TRBV6-1 to TRBJ1-1; D not resolved. From germline, CDR1 is MNHNS and CDR2 SASEGT. The ends were cut back, 8 bases at V and 2 bases at J, with 12 bases in the middle. This CDR3 contains 13 residues. CDR3 coding DNA: TGTGCCAGCCAAAGGGCCAGCAACACTGAAGCTTTCTTT. Its protein is CASQRASNTEAFF.